This TCR beta chain was captured by sequencing in a study of cytotoxic CD8 clonotypes in ibrutinib-treated CLL (dated by TCRdb to 2020 to 2023). Broadly, across the study: The cohort included roughly 15 treatment-naive and roughly ten relapsed/refractory patients; roughly 17 were IGHV unmutated. Cryopreserved peripheral blood mononuclear cells were collected at three points: before therapy, at response, and at either sustained remission or disease progression. Of the 90 or so participants in the trial, about 26 had longitudinal samples available. An average of 255,043 productive templates and 80,000 to 100,000 productive rearrangements was obtained per sample. Response samples were taken after a median of roughly eleven months on treatment, ranging from roughly 6 to 36 months. Responses were partial in some 24 patients and complete in 2; after median approximately 69 months follow-up, roughly 14 stayed in remission and about twelve progressed. Every remission and progressive disease sample was obtained while ibrutinib was still being received by the patients. Overall results and qualifications from the work: At baseline, clonality was higher than in age-matched healthy donors and showed a strong correlation with circulating CD8+ T-cell counts. Sampling times were not matched between patients in sustained remission and patients whose disease was progressing, and lymph node repertoires were not examined. Public clonotypes were rare and either shrank or stayed stable during treatment, and the rise in clonality at ibrutinib response reflected expansion of private clonotypes. At ibrutinib response clonality went up, during sustained remission it held steady, and at progression it dropped back toward baseline.

Worth noting for this clone: Its antigen has not been determined. No base qualities exist here, and no much larger clone lies one base off it.

The intended sense of this specimen's time point label: more than 10 months on ibrutinib. For TCR beta library preparation, 1.5 to 2 micrograms of genomic DNA were extracted from the cryopreserved PBMCs. High-throughput TCR beta sequencing was performed on longitudinal blood samples from CLL patients receiving ibrutinib monotherapy. The patients were enrolled in a single-center, open-label phase 2 trial of ibrutinib monotherapy. The CDR3 runs 13 amino acids, cysteine and phenylalanine included. Of all the DNA, just the CDR3 is kept, 39 bases in frame from base 1. Sequences SEHNR (CDR1) and FQNEAQ (CDR2) are obtained from the germline V gene (reference sequence). V is clipped by 2 bases and J by 6 bases, and the sequence between their germline boundaries is 10 bases long. The goal of deep resolution MiSeq sequencing was a depth between 1 in 1 million and 1 in 200,000 T cells, and coverage averaged 10x per clonotype. The immunoSEQ hsTCRB Kit was used to generate the TCR beta libraries. The source study handled its data this way. The data were analyzed with ImmunoSEQ Analyzer and ImmunoSEQ Data Assistant, and V, D and J gene assignments followed IMGT definitions. Clonality was computed as one minus normalized Shannon entropy of productive rearrangement frequencies, ranging from 0 to 1. Only overrepresented clonotypes making up at least 0.05% of each patient's repertoire were included in the public clonotype analysis. Approximately 12 repertoires from age-matched healthy donors, obtained from immuneACCESS, served as clonality controls. TCRdb carries this immuneACCESS record with in-frame sequences only. Its versions omit some clonotypes, under half of them owing to an unresolved V gene in the studies checked, with the rest unexplained. The D gene and trimming were derived from the DNA, and the V and J assignments and clone size from that table. This sample gives more than 110,000 clones in total; under 95% of them show up just once. Of the sample, less than 14% falls within the top ten clones.

This sequence was found in a human donor with chronic lymphocytic leukemia. Here the sequenced sample was PBMCs, taken after 12 months of ibrutinib treatment. The V and J segments used are TRBV7-9 and TRBJ1-1, with the D segment identity uncertain. CDR3 loop: CASSLMKISEAFF. The nucleotide sequence is TGTGCCAGCAGCTTAATGAAAATATCTGAAGCTTTCTTT. With the rest looked up from the reference TRBV7-9 and TRBJ1-1 genes rather than sequenced, the full variable domain is DTGVSQNPRHKITKRGQNVTFRCDPISEHNRLYWYRQTLGQGPEFLTYFQNEAQLEKSRLLSDRFSAERPKGSFSTLEIQRTEQGDSAMYLCASSLMKISEAFFGQGTRLTVV.